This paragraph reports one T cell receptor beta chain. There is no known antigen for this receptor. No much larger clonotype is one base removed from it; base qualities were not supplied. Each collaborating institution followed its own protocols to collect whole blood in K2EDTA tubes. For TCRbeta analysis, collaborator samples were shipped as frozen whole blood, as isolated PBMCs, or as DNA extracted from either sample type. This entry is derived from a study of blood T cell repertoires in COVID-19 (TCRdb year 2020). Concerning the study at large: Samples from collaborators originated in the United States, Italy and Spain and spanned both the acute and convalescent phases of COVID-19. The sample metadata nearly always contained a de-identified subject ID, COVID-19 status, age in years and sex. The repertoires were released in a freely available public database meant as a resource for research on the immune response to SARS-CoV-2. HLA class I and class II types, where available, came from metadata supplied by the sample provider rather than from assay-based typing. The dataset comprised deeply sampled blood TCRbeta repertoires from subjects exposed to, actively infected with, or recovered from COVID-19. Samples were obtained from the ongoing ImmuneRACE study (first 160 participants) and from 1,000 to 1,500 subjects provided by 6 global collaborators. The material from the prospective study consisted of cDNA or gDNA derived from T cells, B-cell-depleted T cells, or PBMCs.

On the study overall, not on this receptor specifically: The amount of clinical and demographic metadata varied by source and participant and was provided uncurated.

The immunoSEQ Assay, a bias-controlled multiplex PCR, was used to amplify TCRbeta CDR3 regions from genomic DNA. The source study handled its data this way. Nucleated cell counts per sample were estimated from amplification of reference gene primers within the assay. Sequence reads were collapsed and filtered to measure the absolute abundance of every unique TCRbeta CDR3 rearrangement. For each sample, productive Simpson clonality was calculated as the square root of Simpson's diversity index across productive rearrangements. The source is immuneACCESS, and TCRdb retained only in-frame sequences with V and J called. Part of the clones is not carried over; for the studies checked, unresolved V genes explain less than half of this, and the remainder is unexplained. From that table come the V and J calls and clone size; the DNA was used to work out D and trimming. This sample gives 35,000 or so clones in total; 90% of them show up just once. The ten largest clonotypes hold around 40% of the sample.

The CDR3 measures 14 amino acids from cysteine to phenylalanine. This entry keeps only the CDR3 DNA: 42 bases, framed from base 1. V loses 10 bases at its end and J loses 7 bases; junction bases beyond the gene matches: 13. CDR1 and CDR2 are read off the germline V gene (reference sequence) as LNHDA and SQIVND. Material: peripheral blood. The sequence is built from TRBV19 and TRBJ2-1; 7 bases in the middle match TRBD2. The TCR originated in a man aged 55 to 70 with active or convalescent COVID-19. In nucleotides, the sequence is TGTGCCACCAGAAAACTAGCGTATACAAATGAGCAGTTCTTC. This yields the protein CATRKLAYTNEQFF.